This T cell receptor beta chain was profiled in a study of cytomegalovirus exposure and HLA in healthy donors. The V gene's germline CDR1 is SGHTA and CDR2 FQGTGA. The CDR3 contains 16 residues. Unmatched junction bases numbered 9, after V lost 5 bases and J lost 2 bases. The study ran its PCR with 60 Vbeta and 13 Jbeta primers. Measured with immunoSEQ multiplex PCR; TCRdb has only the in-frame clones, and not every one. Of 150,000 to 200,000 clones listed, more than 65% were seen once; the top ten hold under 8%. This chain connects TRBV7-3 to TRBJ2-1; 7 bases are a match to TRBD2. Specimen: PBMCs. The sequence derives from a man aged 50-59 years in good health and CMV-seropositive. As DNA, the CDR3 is TGTGCCAGCAGCCCCTCCGCGGGAGCTACCTACAATGAGCAGTTCTTC. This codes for CASSPSAGATYNEQFF.